The 21 T cell receptor beta chains presented below share a single source sample, sequenced in a study of human T cells and chemical hapten exposure. Time point reported: healthy volunteer bleed at 6 weeks. Unseparated into fractions, whole blood served as the source from which total RNA was extracted. In TCRdb, the RACE reads were re-called with MiXCR into one record per CDR3 protein. The profile covers 60,000 to 90,000 distinct CDR3 sequences, with approximately 8.1% appearing a single time and roughly 1.6% taken by the ten largest. The sequenced material came from whole blood. These receptors were obtained from a female donor in good health. Some clones in this sample may be carry-over from other donors' samples.

This clonotype was seen a handful of times. The chain combines TRBV20-1 with TRBJ2-2; unclear D gene. Germline CDR1 and CDR2: DFQATT and SNEGSKA (reference sequence). This CDR3 is built from 13 residues. Trimming cost V 0 bases and J 2 bases, with 4 bases left between them. Here the CDR3 DNA reads TGCAGTGCTAGAGATCCCAACACCGGGGAGCTGTTTTTT. Amino acid sequence: CSARDPNTGELFF.

This clonotype was seen a few times. The rearrangement links TRBV3-1 to TRBJ1-3; D is unresolved. Germline values: CDR1 LGHDT, CDR2 YNNKEL (reference sequence). This CDR3 region has 13 residues. Trimming removed 5 bases from V and 7 bases from J, with 12 bases in between. This chain's CDR3 is CASSLTRSNTIYF. Here the CDR3 DNA reads TGTGCCAGCAGCTTAACTAGGTCGAACACCATATATTTT. Filled out from reference TRBV3-1 and TRBJ1-3, the complete variable domain reads DTAVSQTPKYLVTQMGNDKSIKCEQNLGHDTMYWYKQDSKKFLKIMFSYNNKELIINETVPNRFSPKSPDKAHLNLHINSLELGDSAVYFCASSLTRSNTIYFGEGSWLTVV.

This clonotype has a count of ten or more. The J gene is TRBJ1-2, the V gene TRBV12-3 or TRBV12-4; possible D gene TRBD1, 5 bases. The ends were cut back, 6 bases at V and 8 bases at J, with 19 bases in the middle. The length of the CDR3 is 14 residues. The chain's CDR3 is CASSLAGRTIGYTF. Here the CDR3 DNA reads TGTGCCAGCAGCCTAGCAGGACGGACAATAGGCTACACCTTC.

The gene calls are TRBV7-9 and TRBJ2-3; 12 nucleotides agree with TRBD2. The length of the CDR3 is 15 residues. With 5 bases clipped from V and 5 bases from J, the junction kept 5 bases outside the gene matches. CDR1 SEHNR and CDR2 FQNEAQ come from the germline V gene (reference sequence). CDR3 sequence reads: CASSPSGGALDTQYF. Written as DNA, the CDR3 is TGTGCCAGCAGCCCTAGCGGGGGGGCCCTAGATACGCAGTATTTT.

In its sample, this clonotype was seen a few times. The genes are TRBV5-1 and TRBJ1-1; weak D call: TRBD1 (6 bases). Trimming shortened V by 4 bases and J by 1 base, and 14 bases separated the two germline ends. The length of the CDR3 is 15 residues. Germline V gives CDR1 SGHRS, CDR2 YFSETQ. The CDR3 DNA reads as TGCGCCAGCAGCAAGGGCGGGACAACGAACACTGAAGCTTTCTTT. Its translation: CASSKGGTTNTEAFF.

This clonotype came up a few times. V usage is TRBV9 and J usage is TRBJ2-7; TRBD2 aligns across 12 bases. The CDR3 consists of 16 residues. The ends lost 4 bases at V and 2 bases at J; junction bases unmatched: 7. Germline V gene lookup returns CDR1 SGDLS and CDR2 YYNGEE. The CDR3 reads CASSPKLAGGPYEQYF. The CDR3 coding sequence is TGTGCCAGCAGCCCAAAACTAGCGGGGGGCCCCTACGAGCAGTACTTC.

The table lists this clonotype with a few counts. V usage is TRBV5-1 and J usage is TRBJ2-3, with D maybe TRBD1 (6 bases). The CDR3 length is 15 residues. The V end lost 3 bases, the J end lost 6 bases, and 17 bases lay between the germline ends. Germline CDR1 SGHRS, CDR2 YFSETQ. The CDR3 region is CASSYTGSHLDTQYF. The DNA for the CDR3 is TGCGCCAGCAGCTACACAGGGAGTCACTTGGATACGCAGTATTTT.

This clonotype was seen a handful of times. J is TRBJ1-1 and V is TRBV11-1, with TRBD1 identical over 7 bases. The CDR3 contains 14 residues. CDR1 is SGHAT, CDR2 FQDESV, per germline (reference sequence). Trimming took 3 bases from V and 4 from J; bases not matched to a gene: 5. CDR3 region: CASSFTGAGTEAFF. DNA for the CDR3: TGTGCCAGCAGCTTTACAGGGGCGGGCACTGAAGCTTTCTTT.

This sequence joins TRBV20-1 and TRBJ2-1; no definite D call. CDR3 size: 13 residues. The V and J ends lost 3 bases and 5 bases respectively, with 11 bases between them. Germline V gene sequence: CDR1 DFQATT, CDR2 SNEGSKA (reference sequence). The CDR3 DNA sequence: TGCAGTGCTAGGGTGGACCACAACAATGAGCAGTTCTTC. Protein product: CSARVDHNNEQFF.

This clonotype appeared a few times. The V call is TRBV20-1, the J call TRBJ1-6, with D perhaps matching TRBD1 (6 bases). The CDR3 sequence is 16 residues long. Germline CDR1 reads DFQATT; CDR2 reads SNEGSKA (reference sequence). V was cut by 4 bases and J by 3 bases, with 16 bases left in between. CDR3 protein: CSAKDYRDLYNSPLHF. The CDR3 DNA is TGCAGTGCTAAAGACTACAGGGACCTCTATAATTCACCCCTCCACTTT.

The chain joins TRBV6-2 or TRBV6-3 to TRBJ2-6; the D gene is possibly TRBD2 (6 bases). Germline assignment: CDR1 MNHEY and CDR2 SVGEGT. The V and J ends lost 7 bases and 2 bases respectively, with 18 bases between them. The CDR3 consists of 17 residues. The CDR3 DNA reads as TGTGCCAGCAAAATGAGTAAGGGAGGAACTGGGGCCAACGTCCTGACTTTC. This sequence encodes CASKMSKGGTGANVLTF.

V and J are TRBV3-1 and TRBJ1-5; 9 positions agree with TRBD1. The ends lost 2 bases at V and 5 bases at J; junction bases unmatched: 10. Per the germline V gene, CDR1 is LGHDT and CDR2 is YNNKEL (reference sequence). This CDR3 has 17 amino acids. As DNA, the CDR3 is TGTGCCAGCAGCCAACAACGCGGGACAGGGAGACATCAGCCCCAGCATTTT. This gives the protein CASSQQRGTGRHQPQHF.

V usage is TRBV7-9 and J usage is TRBJ1-1; TRBD1 matches 7 bases. CDR3 size: 13 residues. Germline loops: CDR1 SEHNR, CDR2 FQNEAQ (reference sequence). Trimming took 3 bases from V and 5 from J; bases not matched to a gene: 3. This CDR3 is CASSFSQGTEAFF. The CDR3 DNA sequence: TGTGCCAGCAGCTTCTCACAGGGGACTGAAGCTTTCTTT.

This clonotype was detected ten times or more. V and J are TRBV28 and TRBJ2-5; perhaps TRBD2 as D (6 bases). The germline V and J ends were trimmed by 0 bases and 1 base, with 6 bases remaining between them. Germline V gives CDR1 MDHEN, CDR2 SYDVKM. The CDR3 is made up of 14 amino acids. The CDR3 here is CASSLWGGQETQYF. For the CDR3, the DNA is TGTGCCAGCAGTTTATGGGGGGGCCAAGAGACCCAGTACTTC.

This clonotype has only a few counts. J is TRBJ1-1 and V is TRBV10-3; maybe TRBD1 (5 bases). V was trimmed by 0 bases and J by 10 bases, leaving 9 bases between them. CDR1 is ENHRY and CDR2 is SYGVKD in the germline V gene. CDR3 size: 12 residues. The CDR3 nucleotides read TGTGCCATCAGTGAGTCTGGGGGTATAGCTTTCTTT. Amino acid sequence: CAISESGGIAFF.

This clonotype was observed a few times. The V gene is TRBV7-8, the J gene TRBJ2-3; the D gene is possibly TRBD2 (6 bases). The CDR3 covers 15 residues. Germline V gives CDR1 SGHVS, CDR2 FQNEAQ. V lost 3 bases and J lost 2, with 12 bases in between. The CDR3 region has the DNA TGTGCCAGCAGCTTGCGGGACCGAAACACAGATACGCAGTATTTT. Protein: CASSLRDRNTDTQYF.

At least ten counts were recorded for this clonotype. The chain uses TRBV28 and TRBJ2-7; unclear D gene. Trimming stripped 8 bases from V and 2 bases from J, with 7 bases between. The CDR3 contains 11 residues. Germline V CDR1 and CDR2: MDHEN, SYDVKM. The CDR3 DNA follows: TGTGCCAGCGGCATCCCCTACGAGCAGTACTTC. It specifies CASGIPYEQYF.

This clonotype was observed a few times. This rearrangement joins TRBV7-2 to TRBJ1-5, with D possibly matching TRBD1 (5 bases). CDR3 size: 14 residues. Germline CDR1 reads SGHTA; CDR2 reads FQGNSA. With 6 bases removed from V and 6 bases from J, the gap between germline ends came to 15 bases. This CDR3 is CASRQDAAGQPQHF. CDR3 nucleotides: TGTGCCAGCAGACAGGACGCGGCCGGTCAGCCCCAGCATTTT.

The J gene is TRBJ2-7, the V gene TRBV5-1; TRBD1 might be the D (6 bases). V lost 6 bases and J lost 3, with 13 bases in between. The germline gives CDR1 SGHRS, CDR2 YFSETQ. The CDR3 has 13 residues. DNA of the CDR3: TGCGCCAGCATGGGGGCGCGGAGCTACGAGCAGTACTTC. As protein: CASMGARSYEQYF.

The chain carries TRBV30 and TRBJ1-5; D call uncertain. Germline V gene data show CDR1 as GTSNPN and CDR2 as SVGIG (reference sequence). V shed 4 bases and J shed 8 bases, with 18 bases lying between them. The CDR3 is 14 amino acids. CDR3 protein: CAWNQRSMVEPQHF. CDR3 nucleotide sequence: TGTGCCTGGAATCAGCGTAGTATGGTTGAGCCCCAGCATTTT. Using reference TRBV30 and TRBJ1-5 for the parts outside the CDR3, the full variable domain is SQTIHQWPATLVQPVGSPLSLECTVEGTSNPNLYWYRQAAGRGLQLLFYSVGIGQISSEVPQNLSASRPQDRQFILSSKKLLLSDSGFYLCAWNQRSMVEPQHFGDGTRLSIL.

The gene calls are TRBV3-1 and TRBJ1-1; tentatively, D is TRBD1 (6 bases). The germline V gene has CDR1 LGHDT and CDR2 YNNKEL (reference sequence). This CDR3 is built from 13 residues. Trimming pared 7 bases from V and 4 bases from J, leaving 13 bases between. CDR3 DNA: TGTGCCAGCACCCCAGGGGAAGGCACTGAAGCTTTCTTT. This sequence encodes CASTPGEGTEAFF. The full variable domain, with the rest looked up from reference TRBV3-1 and TRBJ1-1, is DTAVSQTPKYLVTQMGNDKSIKCEQNLGHDTMYWYKQDSKKFLKIMFSYNNKELIINETVPNRFSPKSPDKAHLNLHINSLELGDSAVYFCASTPGEGTEAFFGQGTRLTVV.